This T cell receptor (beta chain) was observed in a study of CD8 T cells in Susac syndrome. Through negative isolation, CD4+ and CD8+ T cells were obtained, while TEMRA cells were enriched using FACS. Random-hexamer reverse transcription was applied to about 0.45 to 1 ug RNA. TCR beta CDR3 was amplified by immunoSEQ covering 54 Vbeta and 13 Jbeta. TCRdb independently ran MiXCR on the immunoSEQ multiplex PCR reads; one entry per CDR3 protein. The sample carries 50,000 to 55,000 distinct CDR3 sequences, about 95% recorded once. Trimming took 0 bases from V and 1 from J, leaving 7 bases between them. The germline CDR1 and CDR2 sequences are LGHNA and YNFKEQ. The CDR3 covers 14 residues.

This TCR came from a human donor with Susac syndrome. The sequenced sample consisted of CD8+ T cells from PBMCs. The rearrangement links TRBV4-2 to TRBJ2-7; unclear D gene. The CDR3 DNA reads TGTGCCAGCAGCCAAGATATGGCTTCCTACGAGCAGTACTTC. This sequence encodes CASSQDMASYEQYF.